What follows describes a single T cell receptor beta chain. The target of this receptor is not known. No clone much larger than this one lies a single base away; base qualities are absent. Libraries were prepared through 5' RACE. Sequenced on an Illumina HiSeq 2500. A second roughly 6 to 11 cycle PCR used a sample-barcoded 5' primer and a J-beta primer mix. A template-switch 5' adaptor carrying 12 random nucleotides introduced a unique molecular identifier onto each TCR beta cDNA molecule. Each sample yielded at least 2.5 million CDR3-containing paired-end reads. First-strand cDNA was synthesized from all RNA with the Mint cDNA synthesis kit, primed by a TRBC-specific oligonucleotide. After uracil-DNA glycosylase treatment, a first 18-cycle PCR used universal primers M1SS and BC2_uni_R on all cDNA. The original pipeline was this. Each sample was normalized by randomly selecting 1 million high-quality reads, each carrying a distinct molecular identifier. Instead of being binned into consensus sequences, reads with shared molecular identifiers were discarded. MiTCR, set to a Q25 quality threshold and the strictest error-elimination algorithm, was used for CDR3 identification, clonotype clustering and error correction. A nonparametric unseen species model using Euler transformation provided a lower-bound estimate of total TCR beta diversity. TCRdb reprocessing: public reads trimmed at Q25 with fastp, clones called with MiXCR, in-frame beta chains kept. Records with the same CDR3 protein are collapsed into one entry carrying the most frequent genes and DNA. The V and J calls were determined by TCRdb, not by the authors. This sample gives 1.2 million to 1.5 million distinct CDR3 sequences in total; about 43% of them show up just once. The ten largest clonotypes hold 7% to 9% of the sample.

The sample is drawn from a study of blood T cells in healthy people across ages (dated by TCRdb to the mid-2010s). Concerning the study at large: In model experiments, template switching captured roughly one uniquely barcoded TCR beta cDNA molecule for every two T cells. Age-related changes in TCR beta repertoire diversity were measured in the study by deep sequencing normalized with unique cDNA molecular identifiers. The donors were split into four age groups: young (average roughly 15 years), middle-aged (about 40), aged (about 56) and long-lived (approximately 80). To avoid experimental bias, donors of different ages were spread randomly across the sequencing lanes. The study analyzed two additional independent replicas of 1 million unique cDNA reads from the same blood draw for two donors, one aged 18 to 29 and one aged 80 or older. Study-wide conclusions, independent of this receptor: Donor CMV infection status was unknown, potentially confounding age-related changes in expanded clonotypes. Total diversity estimates from one million sequenced T cells were considered lower bounds and underestimates. Observed TCR beta diversity correlated strongly with the percentage of naive T cells measured by flow cytometry. Compared with the aged group, more naive CD4+ T cells, fewer expanded clones and increased TCR diversity were shown by the long-lived group, suggesting age selection. Observed TCR beta diversity per million T cells fell roughly linearly with age, and a significant reduction was already apparent by age around 36. Bulk unsorted PBMC profiling prevented conclusive comparison of naive and antigen-experienced compartments.

Donors were approximately 42 systemically healthy Caucasian individuals from Russia aged 6 to 90 years. Ten milliliters of peripheral blood were drawn from each donor into EDTA-treated Vacutainer tubes. PBMCs were isolated by Ficoll-Paque density-gradient centrifugation, with at least 7 million obtained per sample. Trizol reagent was used to extract total RNA from PBMCs, with at least 6 micrograms per sample. The percentages of naive CD45RAhigh/CD27high T cells were determined by flow cytometry on a PBMC aliquot from every donor. The germline V gene specifies KGHSH as CDR1 and LQKENI as CDR2. The CDR3, cysteine through phenylalanine, is 19 amino acids long. Only the CDR3 DNA stays, 57 bases, in frame from base 1. V has 3 bases trimmed and J has 1 base trimmed; junction bases matching no gene number 12.

Source material: blood. The source of this sequence is a woman under 30 in good health. The chain is made from TRBV18 and TRBJ2-4; a stretch of 10 junction bases matches TRBD1. The nucleotide sequence reads TGTGCCAGCTCACCCGGGACAGGGGAATTAAAAGTGGCCAAAAACATTCAGTACTTC. It translates to CASSPGTGELKVAKNIQYF.